Listed below are T cell receptor beta chains from one sample, sequenced in a study of neurological immune-mediated disorders. TCRdb processed the 5' RACE reads anew with MiXCR; each CDR3 protein has one entry. The sample records more than 95,000 distinct CDR3 sequences, 11% being singletons. Sequenced input: PBMCs. These TCRs come from a female donor with HTLV-1-associated myelopathy (HAM/TSP). CDR3s leave out the opening cysteine and the closing phenylalanine or tryptophan. The order of the fields is J gene, V gene, D gene, CDR3 protein. A D gene is named only where the DNA matches it firmly.

TRBJ2-7 | TRBV10-3 | . | AISEIGTSYEQY
TRBJ1-1 | TRBV28 | . | ASRNAGQVNTEAF
TRBJ1-1 | TRBV7-9 | TRBD1 | ASSSGTGPAF
TRBJ2-7 | TRBV5-1 | TRBD1 | ASSWSGTGNSYEQY
TRBJ2-3 | TRBV5-1 | TRBD2 | ASKESGGGPDTQY
TRBJ2-2 | TRBV7-2 | TRBD1 | ASSPWTGSTGELF
TRBJ2-5 | TRBV7-7 | TRBD1 | ASSFLAGGARETQY
TRBJ2-2 | TRBV20-1 | . | SARVTGRTGELF
TRBJ2-7 | TRBV6-5 | . | ASREGPAGVYEQY
TRBJ2-1 | TRBV5-1 | . | ASSLQGSAYNEQF
TRBJ1-2 | TRBV5-1 | . | ASSYDRDNPYGYT
TRBJ2-1 | TRBV10-3 | TRBD2 | AISDPGLAGGPKQF
TRBJ2-2 | TRBV7-2 | . | ASSLENVKNTGELF
TRBJ2-2 | TRBV20-1 | . | SARSGSNTGELF
TRBJ2-2 | TRBV5-1 | . | ASSLASTNTGELF
TRBJ1-2 | TRBV5-1 | . | ASSTGSGAIYGYT
TRBJ2-6 | TRBV7-3 | . | ASSLHGTSSGANVLT
TRBJ1-1 | TRBV14 | . | ASSQGARTQNTEAF
TRBJ2-3 | TRBV12-3/TRBV12-4 | . | ASSPNPPTDTQY
TRBJ1-5 | TRBV28 | . | ASSPQDNSNQPQH
TRBJ2-1 | TRBV6-1 | . | ASSVHSPGARGNEQF
TRBJ2-3 | TRBV5-1 | . | ASSLAEGSLADTQY
TRBJ2-1 | TRBV11-2 | TRBD2 | ASSSLAGGQRNEQF
TRBJ1-2 | TRBV15 | . | ATSREGIRPLYGYT
TRBJ2-5 | TRBV5-1 | . | ASSLYREPFVQETQY
TRBJ2-5 | TRBV5-1 | TRBD1 | ASSWTGTGVETQY
TRBJ2-3 | TRBV29-1 | TRBD1 | SVGTGAKDTQY
TRBJ2-5 | TRBV20-1 | . | SARVAGTQETQY
TRBJ2-3 | TRBV7-9 | . | ASRSPPGVSTDTQY
TRBJ2-5 | TRBV20-1 | . | SASANSVGETQY
TRBJ1-5 | TRBV28 | . | ASSLSRGGSNQPQH
TRBJ2-2 | TRBV20-1 | . | SANRGALRGELF
TRBJ2-3 | TRBV7-2 | TRBD1 | ASSSDRAPGY
TRBJ1-6 | TRBV12-3/TRBV12-4 | TRBD1 | ASSPGRQGAGYSPLH
TRBJ2-3 | TRBV7-2 | TRBD2 | ASSLAGGESDTQY
TRBJ2-1 | TRBV20-1 | . | SAPREGAKSNEQF
TRBJ2-1 | TRBV5-1 | . | ASRQDVGDHFSYNEQF
TRBJ2-7 | TRBV28 | TRBD1 | ASSLTGSDEQY
TRBJ2-7 | TRBV6-5 | TRBD1 | ASSYGTGTPYEQY
TRBJ2-5 | TRBV28 | TRBD1 | ASTPRGQGGETQY
TRBJ2-3 | TRBV7-8 | . | ARSLIPGTDTQY
TRBJ1-1 | TRBV20-1 | . | SVIRDLNTEAF
TRBJ2-3 | TRBV20-1 | . | SADQGTTDTQY
TRBJ2-5 | TRBV5-1 | . | ASSQTGPQETQY
TRBJ2-1 | TRBV10-3 | TRBD1 | AISTIGQGRYNEQF
TRBJ2-1 | TRBV5-1 | TRBD1 | ASSLLGDSYNEQF